This TCR beta chain was identified during a study of T cell clonotyping in hematopoietic cell transplantation. For the study at large: Cytoreduction preceded collection of pretransplant recipient samples.

Points from the study as a whole: After transplant, recipient diversity fell while pathologically expanded clonotypes grew through day 180.

Turning to this clone: Its antigen is unidentified.

Documented time point: recipient sample about 28 days before transplant, after cytoreduction. Recipients were bled about 28 days pretransplant and at posttransplant days 30, 100, 180. This CDR3 spans 14 amino acids. V was trimmed by 4 bases and J by 4 bases, leaving 13 bases between them. Per the germline V gene, CDR1 is LNHDA and CDR2 is SQIVND (reference sequence). Repertoires were generated with immunoSEQ multiplex PCR, while TCRdb's copy carries only in-frame clones and drops some. The sample has about 36,000 clones; roughly 94% are singletons. This sequence was found in a man in his forties with chronic myeloid leukemia. Some clones in this sample may be carry-over from other donors' samples. The sequencing here drew on peripheral blood mononuclear cells, taken before stem cell transplant. The genes are TRBV19 and TRBJ2-5, with D possibly matching TRBD2 (6 bases). The DNA for the CDR3 is TGTGCCAGTAGTACCACCGGGACTCGAGAGACCCAGTACTTC. Translation gives CASSTTGTRETQYF.